The clone carrying this TCR beta chain turned up a few times. Its matching antigen is unknown. These data originate in a study of T-cell reconstitution after alpha-beta-depleted transplantation in children. Overall study findings and caveats: For some patients, TCRbeta diversity was high at day 60 because of recipient T cells and thymic progenitors that survived.

This sample's TCRbeta library carried unique molecular identifier barcodes. TCRdb processed the PCR reads anew with MiXCR; each CDR3 protein has one entry. The profile shows roughly 100,000 distinct CDR3 sequences, 7% to 8% of them singletons. The sample consisted of PBMCs, taken before TCRalphabeta/CD19-depleted stem cell transplant. This receptor was identified in a boy between 2 and 10 years old with acute lymphoblastic leukemia, due to receive a stem cell transplant.

CDR3 protein: CASSLDREKAFF. CDR3 DNA: TGTGCCAGCAGCTTAGATAGGGAAAAAGCTTTCTTT. The chain combines TRBV11-2 with TRBJ1-1, with D hard to call. The CDR3 consists of 12 residues. V lost 0 bases and J 9 bases, leaving 8 bases between the germline ends. The germline CDR1 and CDR2 sequences are SGHAT and FQNNGV.